This TCR beta chain came from a study of somatic mutations in cytotoxic T cells in rheumatoid arthritis. Data came from immunoSEQ multiplex PCR; TCRdb stores just in-frame clones and leaves some out. The sample lists about 19,000 clones; around four fifths were seen once. This CDR3 is built from 16 residues. V was pared by 0 bases and J by 8 bases, with 8 bases of the junction left unmatched. The germline V gene encodes CDR1 SGDLS and CDR2 YYNGEE. The receptor was derived from an adult with rheumatoid arthritis. The V gene is TRBV9, the J gene TRBJ1-4, with TRBD1 matching over 9 bases. The sequencing input was CD8+ T cells sorted from blood. In DNA, the CDR3 is TGTGCCAGCAGCGTAGAAGCTGGGACAGGGCGGGAAAAACTGTTTTTT. Encoded protein: CASSVEAGTGREKLFF.